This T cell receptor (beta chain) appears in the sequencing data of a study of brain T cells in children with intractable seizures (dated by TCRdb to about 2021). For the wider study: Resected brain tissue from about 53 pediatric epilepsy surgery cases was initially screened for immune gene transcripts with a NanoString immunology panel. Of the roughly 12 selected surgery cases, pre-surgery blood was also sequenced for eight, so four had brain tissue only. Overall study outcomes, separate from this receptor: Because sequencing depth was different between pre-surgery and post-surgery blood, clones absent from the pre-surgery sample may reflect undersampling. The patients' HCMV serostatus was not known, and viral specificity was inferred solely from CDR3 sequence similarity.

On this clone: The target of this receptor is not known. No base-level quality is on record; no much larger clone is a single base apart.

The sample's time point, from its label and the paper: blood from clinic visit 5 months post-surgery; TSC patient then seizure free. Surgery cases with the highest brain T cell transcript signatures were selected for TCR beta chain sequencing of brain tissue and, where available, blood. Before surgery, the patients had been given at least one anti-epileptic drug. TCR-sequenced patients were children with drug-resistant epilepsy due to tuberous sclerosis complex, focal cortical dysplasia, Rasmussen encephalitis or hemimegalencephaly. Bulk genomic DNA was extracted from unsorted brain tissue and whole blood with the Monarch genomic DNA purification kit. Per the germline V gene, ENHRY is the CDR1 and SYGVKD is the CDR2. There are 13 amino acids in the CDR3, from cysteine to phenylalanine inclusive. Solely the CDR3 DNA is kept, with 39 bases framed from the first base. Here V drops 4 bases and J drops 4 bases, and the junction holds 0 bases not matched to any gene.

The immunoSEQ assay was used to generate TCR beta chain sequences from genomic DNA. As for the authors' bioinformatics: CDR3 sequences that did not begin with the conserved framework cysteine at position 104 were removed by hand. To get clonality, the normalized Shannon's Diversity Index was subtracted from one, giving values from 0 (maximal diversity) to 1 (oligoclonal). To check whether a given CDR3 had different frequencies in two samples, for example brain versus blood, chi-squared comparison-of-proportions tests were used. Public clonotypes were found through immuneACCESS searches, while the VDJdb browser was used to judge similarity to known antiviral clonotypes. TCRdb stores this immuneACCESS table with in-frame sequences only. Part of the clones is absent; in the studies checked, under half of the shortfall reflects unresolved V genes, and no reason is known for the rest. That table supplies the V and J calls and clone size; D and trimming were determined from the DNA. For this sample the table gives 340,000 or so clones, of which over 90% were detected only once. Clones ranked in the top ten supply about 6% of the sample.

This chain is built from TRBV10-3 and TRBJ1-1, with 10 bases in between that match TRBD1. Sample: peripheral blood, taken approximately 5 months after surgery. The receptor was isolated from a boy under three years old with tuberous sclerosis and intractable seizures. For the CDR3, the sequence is CAISGTGGTEAFF. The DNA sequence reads TGTGCCATCAGTGGGACAGGGGGCACTGAAGCTTTCTTT.